This T cell receptor (beta chain) stems from a study of T cells after posttransplantation cyclophosphamide. The protocol was immunoSEQ multiplex PCR, while the TCRdb copy is restricted to in-frame clones and leaves out a portion. This sample has some 5,500 clones, each found more than once. Trimming at V came to 1 base and at J to 10 bases, leaving 5 bases not matched to a gene. CDR3 length: 13 amino acids. The V gene's germline CDR1 is SGDLS and CDR2 YYNGEE. This clone was found many times. Cyclophosphamide on days +3 and +4 followed busulfan-fludarabine conditioning and a marrow graft. The rearrangement uses TRBV9 and TRBJ2-1, with 7 bases aligning to TRBD2. The TCR comes from a male patient over 55 who received an allogeneic stem cell transplant from a related donor, was CMV-positive, and had no GVHD. The graft donor may account for some of the T cells. The material sequenced was PBMCs, taken after allogeneic stem cell transplant with posttransplant cyclophosphamide. The DNA of the CDR3 is TGTGCCAGCAGCGTACAGGGCGGGAGCGAGCAGTTCTTC. It translates to CASSVQGGSEQFF.